This entry describes one T cell receptor (beta chain). Compared with germline, one end of the junction differs, possibly owing to a read error. This entry is derived from a study of T cell changes during pregnancy in multiple sclerosis. Sequenced by immunoSEQ multiplex PCR; TCRdb stores in-frame clones only, minus some. The profile shows 25,000 or so clones, approximately 90% of them singletons. The sequencing here drew on CD8+ T cells from peripheral blood mononuclear cells, taken before pregnancy. This receptor was obtained from a female donor with multiple sclerosis, enrolled in a pregnancy study.

In DNA form, the CDR3 reads TGTGCCAGCAGCGAAGAAGACGGGTTCCGAACGCAGTATTTT. It translates to CASSEEDGFRTQYF. The chain joins TRBV4-2 to TRBJ2-3, with no clear D. The germline V gene encodes CDR1 LGHNA and CDR2 YNFKEQ. There are 14 residues in the CDR3.